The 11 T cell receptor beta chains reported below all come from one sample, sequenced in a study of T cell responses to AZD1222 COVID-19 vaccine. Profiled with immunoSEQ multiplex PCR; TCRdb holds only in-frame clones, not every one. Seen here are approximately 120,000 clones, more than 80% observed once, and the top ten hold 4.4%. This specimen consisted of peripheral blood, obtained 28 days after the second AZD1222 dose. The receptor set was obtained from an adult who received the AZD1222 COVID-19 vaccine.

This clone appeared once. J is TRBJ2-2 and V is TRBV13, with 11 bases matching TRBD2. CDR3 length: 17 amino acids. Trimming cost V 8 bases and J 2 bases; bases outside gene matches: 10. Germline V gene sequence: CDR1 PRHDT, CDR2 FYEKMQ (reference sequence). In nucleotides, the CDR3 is TGTGCCAGCCAACGCCTAGCGGGGGGCATTAACACCGGGGAGCTGTTTTTT. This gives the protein CASQRLAGGINTGELFF.

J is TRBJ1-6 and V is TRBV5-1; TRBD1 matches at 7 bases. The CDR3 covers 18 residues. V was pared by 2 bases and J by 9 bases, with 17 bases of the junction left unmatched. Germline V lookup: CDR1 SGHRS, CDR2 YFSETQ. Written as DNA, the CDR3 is TGCGCCAGCAGCTTCCGAATTCTTACAGGGGCTGGGGGTTCACCCCTCCACTTT. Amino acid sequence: CASSFRILTGAGGSPLHF. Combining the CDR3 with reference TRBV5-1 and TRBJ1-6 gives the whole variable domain KAGVTQTPRYLIKTRGQQVTLSCSPISGHRSVSWYQQTPGQGLQFLFEYFSETQRNKGNFPGRFSGRQFSNSRSEMNVSTLELGDSALYLCASSFRILTGAGGSPLHFGNGTRLTVT.

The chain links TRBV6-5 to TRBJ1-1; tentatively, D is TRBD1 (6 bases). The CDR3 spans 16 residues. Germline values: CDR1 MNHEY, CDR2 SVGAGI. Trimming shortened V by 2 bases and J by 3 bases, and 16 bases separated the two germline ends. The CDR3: CASSYGQGQGHTEAFF. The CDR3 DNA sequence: TGTGCCAGCAGTTACGGGCAGGGTCAGGGGCACACTGAAGCTTTCTTT.

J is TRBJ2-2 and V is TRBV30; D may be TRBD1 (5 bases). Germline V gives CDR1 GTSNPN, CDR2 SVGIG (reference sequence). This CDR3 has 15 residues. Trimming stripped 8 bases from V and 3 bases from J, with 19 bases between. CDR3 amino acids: CARKRRGSDTGELFF. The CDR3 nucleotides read TGTGCCAGGAAGAGAAGGGGTTCTGACACCGGGGAGCTGTTTTTT.

CDR3 residues: CASSETGLPYNSPLHF. In DNA form, the CDR3 reads TGTGCCAGCAGTGAAACAGGGTTACCCTATAATTCACCCCTCCACTTT. The J gene is TRBJ1-6, the V gene TRBV25-1; the D gene is possibly TRBD1 (6 bases). Deletions cut 2 bases from V and 2 bases from J, with 10 bases between. CDR3 length equals 16 residues. From germline, CDR1 is MGHDK and CDR2 SYGVNS.

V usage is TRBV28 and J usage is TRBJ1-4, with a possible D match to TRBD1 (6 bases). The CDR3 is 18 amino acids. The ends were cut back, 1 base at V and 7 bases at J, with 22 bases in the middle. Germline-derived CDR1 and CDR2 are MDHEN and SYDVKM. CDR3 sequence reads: CASSLSPFRSGGREKLFF. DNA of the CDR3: TGTGCCAGCAGTTTATCCCCCTTCCGATCTGGGGGCCGTGAAAAACTGTTTTTT.

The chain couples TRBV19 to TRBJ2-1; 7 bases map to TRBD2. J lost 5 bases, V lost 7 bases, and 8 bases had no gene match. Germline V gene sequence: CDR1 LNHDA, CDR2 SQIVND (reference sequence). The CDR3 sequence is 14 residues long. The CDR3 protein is CASNHPGLNNEQFF. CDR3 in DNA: TGTGCCAGTAATCACCCGGGACTAAACAATGAGCAGTTCTTC.

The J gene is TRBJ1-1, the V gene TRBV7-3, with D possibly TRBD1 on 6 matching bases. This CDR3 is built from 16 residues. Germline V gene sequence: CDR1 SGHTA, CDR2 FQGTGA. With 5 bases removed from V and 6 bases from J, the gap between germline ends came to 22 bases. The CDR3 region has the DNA TGTGCCAGCAGCCCCGGGGGAGGGGGGCGAGTGGCTGAAGCTTTCTTT. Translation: CASSPGGGGRVAEAFF.

CDR3 bases: TGTGCCACCAGTGAGAGAGGGGATGGCTACACCTTC. Its translation: CATSERGDGYTF. The V and J genes are TRBV24-1 and TRBJ1-2; tentatively, D is TRBD1 (5 bases). The V end lost 4 bases, the J end lost 6 bases, and 8 bases lay between the germline ends. Germline CDR1 is KGHDR and CDR2 is SFDVKD. This CDR3 has 12 amino acids.

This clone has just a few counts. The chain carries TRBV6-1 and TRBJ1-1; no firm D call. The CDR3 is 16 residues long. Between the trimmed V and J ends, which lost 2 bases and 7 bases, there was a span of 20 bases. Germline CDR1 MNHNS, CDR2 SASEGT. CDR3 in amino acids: CASSEKAVVLGGEAFF. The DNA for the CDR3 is TGTGCCAGCAGTGAAAAGGCAGTCGTCCTGGGTGGTGAAGCTTTCTTT.

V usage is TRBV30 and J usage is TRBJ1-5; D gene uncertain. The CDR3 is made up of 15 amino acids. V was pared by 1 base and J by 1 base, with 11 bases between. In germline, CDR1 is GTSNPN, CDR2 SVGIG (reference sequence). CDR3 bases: TGTGCCTGGAGTGCTGACTCACAGAGCAATCAGCCCCAGCATTTT. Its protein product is CAWSADSQSNQPQHF.